These T cell receptor beta chains were read from a single sample in a study of long-term antiretroviral therapy in people with HIV. Libraries were prepared by immunoSEQ multiplex PCR; TCRdb keeps only in-frame clonotypes and omits some of them. The data show approximately 36,000 clones, approximately 80% seen once. The sample in question was unsorted PBMCs, obtained 0.6 years after starting antiretroviral therapy. These TCRs come from a man between 18 and 35 years old with HIV. CDR3s leave out the opening cysteine and the closing phenylalanine or tryptophan. The order of the fields is CDR3 protein, V gene, D gene, J gene. D genes are given only for firm matches.

CDR3: ASSLDRNTEAF
V: TRBV6-4
D: NA
J: TRBJ1-1

CDR3: ASSPRGTDTQY
V: TRBV18
D: NA
J: TRBJ2-3

CDR3: ASSLFSGRARNEQF
V: TRBV5-4
D: TRBD2
J: TRBJ2-1

CDR3: ASSPTGGNTGELF
V: TRBV10-2
D: TRBD1
J: TRBJ2-2

CDR3: ASSLAGTPYEQY
V: TRBV18
D: TRBD2
J: TRBJ2-7

CDR3: ASTKGAGHQPQH
V: TRBV2
D: NA
J: TRBJ1-5

CDR3: ASSLGSTEAF
V: TRBV7-9
D: NA
J: TRBJ1-1

CDR3: ASSLRGAQETQY
V: TRBV5-1
D: NA
J: TRBJ2-5

CDR3: ASSYGTGELF
V: TRBV5-8
D: NA
J: TRBJ2-2

CDR3: ASSSGQGRVQPQH
V: TRBV7-9
D: TRBD1
J: TRBJ1-5

CDR3: AWRGIERENEQY
V: TRBV30
D: TRBD2
J: TRBJ2-7

CDR3: ASSLYRGSGNTQY
V: TRBV7-2
D: TRBD2
J: TRBJ2-3

CDR3: ASSLYGRADTQY
V: TRBV7-9
D: NA
J: TRBJ2-3

CDR3: ASSLSTAGGYTGELF
V: TRBV7-3
D: TRBD2
J: TRBJ2-2

CDR3: ASSFGTGVYEQY
V: TRBV28
D: TRBD1
J: TRBJ2-7

CDR3: ASSTGPRWEQY
V: TRBV28
D: NA
J: TRBJ2-7

CDR3: AWSVLSNTEAF
V: TRBV30
D: NA
J: TRBJ1-1

CDR3: ASSHTQVGSNAVDTQY
V: TRBV5-1
D: NA
J: TRBJ2-3